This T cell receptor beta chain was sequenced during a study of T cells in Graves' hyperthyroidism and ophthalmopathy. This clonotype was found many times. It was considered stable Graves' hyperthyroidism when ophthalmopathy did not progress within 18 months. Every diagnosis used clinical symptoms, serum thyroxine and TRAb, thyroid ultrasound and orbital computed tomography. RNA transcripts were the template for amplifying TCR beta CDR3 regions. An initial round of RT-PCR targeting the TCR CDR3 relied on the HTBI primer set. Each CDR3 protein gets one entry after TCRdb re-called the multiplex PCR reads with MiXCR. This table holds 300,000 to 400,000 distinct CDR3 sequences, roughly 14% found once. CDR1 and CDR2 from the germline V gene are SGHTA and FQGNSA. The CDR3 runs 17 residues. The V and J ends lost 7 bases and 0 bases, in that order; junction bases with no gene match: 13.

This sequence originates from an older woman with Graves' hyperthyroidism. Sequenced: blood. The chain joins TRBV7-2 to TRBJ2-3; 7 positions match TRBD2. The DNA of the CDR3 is TGTGCCAGCAAAGGGGTATCTCTAGCGGATAGCACAGATACGCAGTATTTT. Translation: CASKGVSLADSTDTQYF.